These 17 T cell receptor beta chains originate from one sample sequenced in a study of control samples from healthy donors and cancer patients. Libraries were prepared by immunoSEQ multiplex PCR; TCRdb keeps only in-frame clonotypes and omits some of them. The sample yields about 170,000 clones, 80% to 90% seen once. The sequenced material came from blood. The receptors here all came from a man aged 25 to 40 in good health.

CDR3 DNA sequence: TGTGCCAGCAGTTTACGATGGGAGGTAATCTATGGCTACACCTTC. Its translation: CASSLRWEVIYGYTF. V is TRBV27 and J is TRBJ1-2, with D unclear. In germline, CDR1 is MNHEY, CDR2 SMNVEV (reference sequence). CDR3 length: 15 amino acids. V gave up 2 bases and J gave up 4 bases, with 14 bases separating them.

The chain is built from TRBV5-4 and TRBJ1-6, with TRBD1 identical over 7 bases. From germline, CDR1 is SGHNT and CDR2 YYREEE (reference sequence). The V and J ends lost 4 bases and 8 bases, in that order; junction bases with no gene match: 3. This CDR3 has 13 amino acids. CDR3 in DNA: TGTGCCAGCAGCACTGACAGGGATTCACCCCTCCACTTT. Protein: CASSTDRDSPLHF.

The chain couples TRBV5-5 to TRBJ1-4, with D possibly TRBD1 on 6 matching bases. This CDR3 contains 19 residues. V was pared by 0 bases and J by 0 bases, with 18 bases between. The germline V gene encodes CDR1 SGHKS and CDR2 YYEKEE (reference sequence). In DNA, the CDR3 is TGTGCCAGCAGCTTGGGGGCCAGGGGCTGGGTCGCAACTAATGAAAAACTGTTTTTT. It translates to CASSLGARGWVATNEKLFF.

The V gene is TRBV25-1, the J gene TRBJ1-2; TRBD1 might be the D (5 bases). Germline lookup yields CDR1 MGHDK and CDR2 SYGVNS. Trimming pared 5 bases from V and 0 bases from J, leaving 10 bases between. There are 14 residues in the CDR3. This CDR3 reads CASSLRGANYGYTF. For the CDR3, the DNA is TGTGCCAGCAGTCTCCGGGGGGCTAACTATGGCTACACCTTC.

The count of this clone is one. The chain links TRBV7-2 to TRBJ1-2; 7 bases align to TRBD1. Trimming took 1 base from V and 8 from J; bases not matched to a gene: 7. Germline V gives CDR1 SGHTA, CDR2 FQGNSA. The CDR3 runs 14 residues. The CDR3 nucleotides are TGTGCCAGCAGCTTAGGGGGACAGAGAGGGGGCTACACCTTC. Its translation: CASSLGGQRGGYTF.

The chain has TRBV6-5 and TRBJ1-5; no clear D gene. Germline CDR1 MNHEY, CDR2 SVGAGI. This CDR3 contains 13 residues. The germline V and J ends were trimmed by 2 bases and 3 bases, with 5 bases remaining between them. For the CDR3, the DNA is TGTGCCAGCAGTTACGATACCAATCAGCCCCAGCATTTT. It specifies CASSYDTNQPQHF.

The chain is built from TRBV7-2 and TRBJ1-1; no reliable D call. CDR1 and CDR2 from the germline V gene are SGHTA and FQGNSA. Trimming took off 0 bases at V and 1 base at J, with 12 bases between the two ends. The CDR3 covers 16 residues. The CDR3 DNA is TGTGCCAGCAGCTTAGCTTCTCAGAGAAGGAACACTGAAGCTTTCTTT. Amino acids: CASSLASQRRNTEAFF. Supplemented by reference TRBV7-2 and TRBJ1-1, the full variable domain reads GAGVSQSPSNKVTEKGKDVELRCDPISGHTALYWYRQSLGQGLEFLIYFQGNSAPDKSGLPSDRFSAERTGGSVSTLTIQRTQQEDSAVYLCASSLASQRRNTEAFFGQGTRLTVV.

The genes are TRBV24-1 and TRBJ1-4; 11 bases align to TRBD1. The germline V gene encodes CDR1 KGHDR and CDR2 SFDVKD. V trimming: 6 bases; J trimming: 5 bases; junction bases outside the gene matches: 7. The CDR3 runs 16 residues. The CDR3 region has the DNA TGTGCCACCAGTCCGGGCGGGACAGGGGGGAATGAAAAACTGTTTTTT. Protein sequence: CATSPGGTGGNEKLFF.

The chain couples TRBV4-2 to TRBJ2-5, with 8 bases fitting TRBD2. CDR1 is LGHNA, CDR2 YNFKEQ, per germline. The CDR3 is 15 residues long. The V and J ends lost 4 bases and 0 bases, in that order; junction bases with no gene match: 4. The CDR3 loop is CASSPTREDQETQYF. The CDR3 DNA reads TGTGCCAGCAGCCCCACGCGGGAGGACCAAGAGACCCAGTACTTC.

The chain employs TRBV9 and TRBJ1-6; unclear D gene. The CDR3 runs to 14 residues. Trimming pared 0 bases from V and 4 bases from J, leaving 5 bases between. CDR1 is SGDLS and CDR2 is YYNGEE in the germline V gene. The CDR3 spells CASSVEAYNSPLHF. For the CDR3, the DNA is TGTGCCAGCAGCGTAGAGGCTTATAATTCACCCCTCCACTTT.

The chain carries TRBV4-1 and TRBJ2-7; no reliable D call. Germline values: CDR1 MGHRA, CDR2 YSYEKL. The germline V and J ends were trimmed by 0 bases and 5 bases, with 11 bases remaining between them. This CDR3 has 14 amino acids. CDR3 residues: CASSQDSSGNEQYF. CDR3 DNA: TGCGCCAGCAGCCAAGATTCTTCGGGCAACGAGCAGTACTTC.

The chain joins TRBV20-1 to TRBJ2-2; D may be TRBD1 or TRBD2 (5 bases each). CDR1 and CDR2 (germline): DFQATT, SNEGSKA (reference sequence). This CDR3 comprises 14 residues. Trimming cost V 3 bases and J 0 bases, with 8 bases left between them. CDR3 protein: CSASWGSNTGELFF. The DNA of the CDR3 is TGCAGTGCTAGTTGGGGGTCGAACACCGGGGAGCTGTTTTTT.

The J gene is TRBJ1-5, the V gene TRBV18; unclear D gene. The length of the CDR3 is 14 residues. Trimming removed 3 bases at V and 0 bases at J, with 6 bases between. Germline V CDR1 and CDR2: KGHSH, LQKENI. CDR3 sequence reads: CASSPSYSNQPQHF. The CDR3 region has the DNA TGTGCCAGCTCACCCTCATATAGCAATCAGCCCCAGCATTTT.

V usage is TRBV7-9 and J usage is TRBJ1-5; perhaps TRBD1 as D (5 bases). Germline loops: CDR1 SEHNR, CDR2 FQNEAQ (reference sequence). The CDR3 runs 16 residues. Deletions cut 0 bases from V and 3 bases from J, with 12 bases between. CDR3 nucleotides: TGTGCCAGCAGCTTAGCGGGGGGGGACCTCAATCAGCCCCAGCATTTT. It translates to CASSLAGGDLNQPQHF. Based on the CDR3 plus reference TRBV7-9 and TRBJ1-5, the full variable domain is DTGVSQNPRHKITKRGQNVTFRCDPISEHNRLYWYRQTLGQGPEFLTYFQNEAQLEKSRLLSDRFSAERPKGSFSTLEIQRTEQGDSAMYLCASSLAGGDLNQPQHFGDGTRLSIL.

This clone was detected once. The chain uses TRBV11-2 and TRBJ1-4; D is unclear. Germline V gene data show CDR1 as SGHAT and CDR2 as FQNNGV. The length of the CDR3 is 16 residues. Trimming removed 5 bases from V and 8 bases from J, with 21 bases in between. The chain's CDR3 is CASSLPGSHLREKLFF. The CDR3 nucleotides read TGTGCCAGCAGCCTACCAGGAAGTCATTTGAGGGAAAAACTGTTTTTT.

CDR3 in amino acids: CASGLNQGAFEKLFF. The CDR3 DNA follows: TGTGCCAGCGGGCTAAACCAGGGGGCGTTTGAAAAACTGTTTTTT. V usage is TRBV6-5 and J usage is TRBJ1-4; 8 positions match TRBD1. Trimming at V came to 8 bases and at J to 7 bases, leaving 12 bases not matched to a gene. The CDR3 length is 15 residues. Germline V gene data show CDR1 as MNHEY and CDR2 as SVGAGI.

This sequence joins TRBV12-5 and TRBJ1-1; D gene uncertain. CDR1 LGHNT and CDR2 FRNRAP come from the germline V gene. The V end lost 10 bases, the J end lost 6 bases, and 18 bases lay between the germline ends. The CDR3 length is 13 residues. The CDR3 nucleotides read TGTGCTACCTCGGCTGTGGGTGGGGCTGAAGCTTTCTTT. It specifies CATSAVGGAEAFF.